Each of the 19 T cell receptor beta chains below was sequenced from the same sample in a study of cytomegalovirus exposure and HLA in healthy donors. Vbeta (60) and Jbeta (13) primers were used in the PCR. The repertoire was sequenced with immunoSEQ multiplex PCR; TCRdb's copy has only in-frame clones and lacks some. Of 150,000 or so clones detected, about 80% appear once; the ten largest clones hold about 1.5%. What was sequenced was PBMCs. These receptor sequences come from a young man in good health and CMV-seropositive.

The chain carries TRBV18 and TRBJ2-2; 8 nucleotides match TRBD1. This CDR3 is built from 17 residues. CDR1 and CDR2 from the germline V gene are KGHSH and LQKENI. V dropped 2 bases and J dropped 7; count of bases not matched to a gene: 12. Here the CDR3 DNA reads TGTGCCAGCTCACCAAGGCGGGACAGGTCGATGTTCGGGGAGCTGTTTTTT. Protein sequence: CASSPRRDRSMFGELFF. Combining the CDR3 with reference TRBV18 and TRBJ2-2 gives the whole variable domain NAGVMQNPRHLVRRRGQEARLRCSPMKGHSHVYWYRQLPEEGLKFMVYLQKENIIDESGMPKERFSAEFPKEGPSILRIQQVVRGDSAAYFCASSPRRDRSMFGELFFGEGSRLTVL.

This clone was counted only a few times. The chain uses TRBV19 and TRBJ1-3; the match to TRBD1 covers 8 bases. CDR1 and CDR2 (germline): LNHDA, SQIVND (reference sequence). Trimming removed 6 bases from V and 2 bases from J; junction bases left unmatched: 9. The CDR3 has 16 residues. CDR3 in amino acids: CASRDRGLRPGNTIYF. The CDR3 DNA is TGTGCCAGTAGAGACAGGGGTCTCCGTCCTGGAAACACCATATATTTT.

This clone was seen once. The V call is TRBV28, the J call TRBJ1-6; D uncertain. CDR1 is MDHEN and CDR2 is SYDVKM in the germline V gene. Trimming took off 2 bases at V and 14 bases at J, with 13 bases between the two ends. CDR3 size: 13 residues. The CDR3, as DNA: TGTGCCAGCAGTTTAGATACGGGGAAGGCCCTCCACTTT. This codes for CASSLDTGKALHF.

The genes are TRBV5-6 and TRBJ2-2; the D gene is possibly TRBD2 (6 bases). The CDR3 sequence is 14 residues long. V lost 0 bases and J 5 bases, leaving 8 bases between the germline ends. CDR1 SGHDT and CDR2 YYEEEE come from the germline V gene. DNA of the CDR3: TGTGCCAGCAGCTTGGCCAGCGGGACCGGGGAGCTGTTTTTT. Its protein is CASSLASGTGELFF.

The chain uses TRBV5-4 and TRBJ1-2, with TRBD1 matching 7 bases. The trim removed 4 bases at V and 2 bases at J, leaving 5 bases unmatched. The CDR3 is made up of 14 amino acids. Germline V gene data show CDR1 as SGHNT and CDR2 as YYREEE (reference sequence). DNA for the CDR3: TGTGCCAGCAGCCGGGACAGAAAAAACTATGGCTACACCTTC. It translates to CASSRDRKNYGYTF.

The chain is built from TRBV19 and TRBJ2-7; D perhaps matches TRBD1 (6 bases). Looked up from germline, CDR1 is LNHDA and CDR2 is SQIVND (reference sequence). This CDR3 has 13 amino acids. Trimming cost V 5 bases and J 7 bases, with 15 bases left between them. This chain's CDR3 is CASSLQGSGEQYF. CDR3 sequence (DNA): TGTGCCAGTAGTCTACAGGGCTCCGGAGAGCAGTACTTC.

This clone has just one count. The chain has TRBV5-1 and TRBJ2-1, with 9 bases lining up with TRBD2. Germline CDR1 and CDR2: SGHRS and YFSETQ. The V segment lost 0 bases and the J segment 8 bases; nucleotides outside the gene matches: 12. The CDR3 totals 17 residues. DNA for the CDR3: TGCGCCAGCAGCTTGGTCTCTAGCGGGGATCCTGTCGATGAGCAGTTCTTC. It encodes CASSLVSSGDPVDEQFF.

The chain carries TRBV6-6 and TRBJ2-7, with 9 bases matching TRBD2. The CDR3 is 14 amino acids. With V trimmed by 5 bases and J by 3 bases, 5 bases remained unmatched. Germline values: CDR1 MNHNY, CDR2 SVGAGI (reference sequence). CDR3 sequence: CASSRTSENYEQYF. The CDR3 DNA is TGTGCCAGCAGTCGGACTAGCGAGAACTACGAGCAGTACTTC.

CDR3 coding DNA: TGTGCCATCAGTGAGTCGGGACAGGGGTACACTGAAGCTTTCTTT. It specifies CAISESGQGYTEAFF. The chain uses TRBV10-3 and TRBJ1-1, with TRBD1 identical over 10 bases. CDR3 length: 15 residues. V lost 0 bases and J lost 3; bases outside the gene matches: 1. Germline values: CDR1 ENHRY, CDR2 SYGVKD.

The chain is built from TRBV6-5 and TRBJ1-2; 7 bases map to TRBD1. V lost 5 bases, J lost 2 bases, and 5 bases stayed unmatched. The germline V gene has CDR1 MNHEY and CDR2 SVGAGI. This CDR3 comprises 14 residues. The CDR3 sequence: CASSKTGHNYGYTF. For the CDR3, the DNA is TGTGCCAGCAGTAAGACAGGGCACAACTATGGCTACACCTTC.

A few counts support this clone. V is TRBV2 and J is TRBJ1-1, with unresolved D. Trimming took 7 bases from V and 1 from J, leaving 16 bases between them. Germline loops: CDR1 SNHLY, CDR2 FYNNEI. The CDR3 loop spans 15 amino acids. The CDR3: CASTLTGDRNTEAFF. The CDR3 nucleotides are TGTGCCAGCACTCTCACGGGAGATAGGAACACTGAAGCTTTCTTT.

The chain is built from TRBV5-1 and TRBJ1-2; D not resolved. The CDR3 consists of 12 residues. Germline V CDR1 and CDR2: SGHRS, YFSETQ. V dropped 5 bases and J dropped 3 bases, with 8 bases sitting between them. DNA for the CDR3: TGCGCCAGCAGACGAGATGACTATGGCTACACCTTC. It codes for CASRRDDYGYTF.

The chain uses TRBV6-1 and TRBJ2-5, with 7 nucleotides matching TRBD1. Germline V gives CDR1 MNHNS, CDR2 SASEGT. The junction had 3 bases not matched to a gene; V was cut back by 3 bases and J by 5 bases. The length of the CDR3 is 13 residues. The CDR3 protein is CASSEGRGETQYF. CDR3 in DNA: TGTGCCAGCAGTGAGGGCAGGGGGGAGACCCAGTACTTC.

This chain links TRBV28 with TRBJ2-1; 8 positions match TRBD2. CDR3 length equals 14 residues. Germline V CDR1 and CDR2: MDHEN, SYDVKM. V trimming: 11 bases; J trimming: 7 bases; junction bases outside the gene matches: 13. The CDR3 loop is CAGGAGGFMNEQFF. CDR3 nucleotide sequence: TGTGCCGGGGGCGCGGGGGGCTTCATGAATGAGCAGTTCTTC.

The chain links TRBV29-1 to TRBJ2-3, with a tentative D call TRBD2 (5 bases). Trimming cost V 7 bases and J 2 bases, with 10 bases left between them. Germline lookup yields CDR1 SQVTM and CDR2 ANQGSEA. The CDR3 covers 12 residues. CDR3 in DNA: TGCAGCGCCCGGGGTTCCACAGATACGCAGTATTTT. Its protein is CSARGSTDTQYF.

This clone was counted at least ten times. This chain joins TRBV30 and TRBJ2-7, with D possibly TRBD2 on 6 matching bases. CDR3 length: 12 residues. CDR1 is GTSNPN and CDR2 is SVGIG in the germline V gene (reference sequence). Trimming pared 2 bases from V and 3 bases from J, leaving 8 bases between. Written as DNA, the CDR3 is TGTGCCTGGAGTCCGGGACTCTACGAGCAGTACTTC. Translating gives CAWSPGLYEQYF.

The rearrangement joins TRBV9 to TRBJ2-1; 11 positions agree with TRBD2. The CDR3 is 16 amino acids. Germline CDR1 and CDR2: SGDLS and YYNGEE. V shed 4 bases and J 7 bases; nucleotides not matched to a gene: 10. Here the CDR3 reads CASSMTLAGGRNEQFF. The CDR3 DNA sequence: TGTGCCAGCAGCATGACATTAGCGGGAGGGAGGAATGAGCAGTTCTTC.

This chain joins TRBV9 and TRBJ2-2, with D perhaps matching TRBD1 (6 bases). This CDR3 is 15 amino acids long. Germline V CDR1 and CDR2: SGDLS, YYNGEE. Deletions cut 2 bases from V and 5 bases from J, with 13 bases between. The CDR3 loop reads CASSVVGADTGELFF. In DNA, the CDR3 is TGTGCCAGCAGCGTCGTGGGGGCGGATACCGGGGAGCTGTTTTTT.

The chain employs TRBV20-1 and TRBJ1-2, with TRBD1 matching 7 bases. Trimming took 2 bases from V and 7 from J; bases not matched to a gene: 1. Germline CDR1 reads DFQATT; CDR2 reads SNEGSKA (reference sequence). This CDR3 spans 11 amino acids. CDR3 nucleotides: TGCAGTGCTAGACAGGGGGGTGGCTACACCTTC. Protein product: CSARQGGGYTF.